The 10 T cell receptor beta chains below all came from one sample that was sequenced in a study of cytomegalovirus exposure and HLA in healthy donors. PCR was performed using 60 Vbeta and 13 Jbeta primers. Libraries were prepared by immunoSEQ multiplex PCR; TCRdb keeps only in-frame clonotypes and omits some of them. The record lists 150,000 to 200,000 clones, of which the ten most abundant hold less than 0.9%. The sample consisted of PBMCs. These receptors were collected from a boy aged 5 to 17 in good health and CMV-seronegative.

V is TRBV5-8 and J is TRBJ1-1, with 10 positions matching TRBD1. CDR1 and CDR2 (germline): SGHTS, YDEGEE. Trimming cost V 6 bases and J 3 bases; bases outside gene matches: 5. The CDR3 consists of 14 residues. CDR3 nucleotide sequence: TGTGCCAGCACTCGACAGGGGGCAGACACTGAAGCTTTCTTT. It codes for CASTRQGADTEAFF.

The chain employs TRBV28 and TRBJ1-1; D gene unclear. In germline, CDR1 is MDHEN, CDR2 SYDVKM. V lost 6 bases and J 4 bases, leaving 15 bases between the germline ends. This CDR3 is built from 14 residues. CDR3 coding DNA: TGTGCCAGCAGGCCAGACATATCCGTCACTGAAGCTTTCTTT. This gives the protein CASRPDISVTEAFF.

V usage is TRBV30 and J usage is TRBJ1-6; 10 nucleotides agree with TRBD1. Germline loops: CDR1 GTSNPN, CDR2 SVGIG (reference sequence). CDR3 length: 16 residues. The V and J ends lost 4 bases and 10 bases, in that order; junction bases with no gene match: 13. The CDR3 DNA reads TGTGCCTGGACCACCGACAGGGGGCAGAAGGAATCACCCCTCCACTTT. This sequence encodes CAWTTDRGQKESPLHF.

The V call is TRBV2, the J call TRBJ1-4, with no clear D. Trimming stripped 4 bases from V and 6 bases from J, with 9 bases between. The CDR3 runs 13 residues. Per germline, CDR1 SNHLY and CDR2 FYNNEI. CDR3 protein: CASSVGSYEKLFF. DNA of the CDR3: TGTGCCAGCAGTGTGGGGAGTTATGAAAAACTGTTTTTT.

The chain employs TRBV7-2 and TRBJ2-5; 11 nucleotides match TRBD2. The germline V gene has CDR1 SGHTA and CDR2 FQGNSA. Trimming removed 6 bases from V and 6 bases from J; junction bases left unmatched: 6. The CDR3 sequence is 14 residues long. The CDR3 is CASSISGGGQTQYF. In nucleotides, the CDR3 is TGTGCCAGCAGTATTAGCGGGGGGGGACAGACCCAGTACTTC.

The chain joins TRBV19 to TRBJ1-5, with TRBD1 as a possible D gene (5 bases). The germline V gene encodes CDR1 LNHDA and CDR2 SQIVND (reference sequence). The V end was cut by 8 bases, the J end by 7 bases, with 15 bases between. The CDR3 length is 13 residues. CDR3 in DNA: TGTGCCAGTCAACTGGGGGGAAGGCAGCCCCAGCATTTT. Protein: CASQLGGRQPQHF.

V gene TRBV4-3 combines with J gene TRBJ2-3; 7 nucleotides match TRBD2. CDR3 length: 16 amino acids. CDR1 LGHNA and CDR2 YSLEER come from the germline V gene. The V segment lost 4 bases and the J segment 2 bases; nucleotides outside the gene matches: 9. The CDR3 loop is CASSPIGGGPTDTQYF. The CDR3 DNA reads TGCGCCAGCAGCCCCATTGGGGGGGGACCCACAGATACGCAGTATTTT.

V gene TRBV10-3 combines with J gene TRBJ1-1; TRBD1 aligns across 8 bases. V was clipped by 6 bases and J by 5 bases; unmatched bases: 11. The germline CDR1 and CDR2 sequences are ENHRY and SYGVKD. The CDR3 runs to 15 residues. This CDR3 is CAIRSQGARGTEAFF. In DNA form, the CDR3 reads TGTGCCATCAGATCCCAGGGGGCCAGGGGAACTGAAGCTTTCTTT.

This sequence joins TRBV7-2 and TRBJ1-2; TRBD1 might be the D (5 bases). This CDR3 has 14 amino acids. Germline CDR1 SGHTA, CDR2 FQGNSA. V was cut by 1 base and J by 3 bases, with 9 bases left in between. The CDR3 coding sequence is TGTGCCAGCAGCTTAGTTGGGGGGGACTATGGCTACACCTTC. It yields the protein CASSLVGGDYGYTF.

The chain combines TRBV27 with TRBJ2-5, with D perhaps TRBD1 (5 bases). V was cut by 3 bases and J by 1 base, with 9 bases left in between. Looked up from germline, CDR1 is MNHEY and CDR2 is SMNVEV (reference sequence). The CDR3 is made up of 14 amino acids. This chain's CDR3 is CASSFSGFQETQYF. The CDR3 bases are TGTGCCAGCAGTTTTTCAGGGTTCCAAGAGACCCAGTACTTC.